Sequencing of this T cell receptor beta chain was carried out in a study of T cells in Graves' hyperthyroidism and ophthalmopathy. CDR1 SGHDN and CDR2 FVKESK come from the germline V gene. The ends were cut back, 5 bases at V and 7 bases at J, with 20 bases in the middle. This CDR3 is built from 16 residues. It was RNA transcripts that yielded the amplified TCR beta CDR3 regions. HTBI primers drove first-round RT-PCR of the TCR CDR3. Each CDR3 protein is one row after TCRdb ran MiXCR on the multiplex PCR reads. The table has about 400,000 distinct CDR3 sequences, 15% to 19% seen once. Ten or more counts support this clonotype. What it binds is unknown. Study findings and constraints: A model of 13 V-J pairs discriminated ophthalmopathy from stable hyperthyroidism. The blood repertoire included most of the expanded thyroid clonotypes above 0.001.

Lactation, pregnancy, other autoimmune disease or uncontrolled infection excluded patients. The study based diagnoses on clinical symptoms, serum thyroxine and TRAb, thyroid ultrasound and orbital computed tomography. This sequence joins TRBV14 and TRBJ2-2; D call uncertain. The receptor comes from a woman aged 18 to 35 with Graves' hyperthyroidism. Sequenced sample: blood. The CDR3 bases are TGTGCCAGCAGCGAAGGAACGGGCCGAGCGCGCGGGGAGCTGTTTTTT. Residues: CASSEGTGRARGELFF.